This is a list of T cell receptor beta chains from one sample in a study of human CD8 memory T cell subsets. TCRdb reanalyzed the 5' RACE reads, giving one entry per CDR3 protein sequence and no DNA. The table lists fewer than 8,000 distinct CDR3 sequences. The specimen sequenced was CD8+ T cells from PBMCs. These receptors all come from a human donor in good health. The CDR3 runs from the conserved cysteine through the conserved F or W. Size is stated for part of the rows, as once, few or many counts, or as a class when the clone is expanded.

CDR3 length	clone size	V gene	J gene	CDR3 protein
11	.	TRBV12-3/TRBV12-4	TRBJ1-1	CASRLNTEAFF
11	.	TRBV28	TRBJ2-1	CASSPTNEQFF
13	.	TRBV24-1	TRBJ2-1	CATSASFGNEQFF
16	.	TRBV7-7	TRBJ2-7	CASILNRPAGAYEQYF
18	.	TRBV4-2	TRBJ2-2	CASSLRGPGLAFSGELFF
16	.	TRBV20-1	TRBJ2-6	CSAAGLAGLGANVLTF
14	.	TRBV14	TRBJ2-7	CASSPSFDSYEQYF
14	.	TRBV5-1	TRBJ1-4	CASSLLGSNEKLFF
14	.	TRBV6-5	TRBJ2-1	CASRINRQHNEQFF
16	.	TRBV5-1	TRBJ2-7	CASSPKEGTGSYEQYF
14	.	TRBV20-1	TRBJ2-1	CSARDTVAYNEQFF
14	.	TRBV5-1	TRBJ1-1	CASTPIWGGTEAFF
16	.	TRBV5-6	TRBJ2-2	CASSLQRDRDTGELFF
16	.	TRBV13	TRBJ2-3	CASRKVGGAGTDTQYF
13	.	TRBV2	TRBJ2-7	CASSASRVYEQYF
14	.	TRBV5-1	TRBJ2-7	CASSPGTGLYEQYF
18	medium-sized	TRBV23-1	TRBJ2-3	CASPPQASGASYTDTQYF
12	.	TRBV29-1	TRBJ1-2	CSVDLVNYGYTF
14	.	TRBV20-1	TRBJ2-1	CSEARTSGLYEQFF
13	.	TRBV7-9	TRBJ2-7	CASSPDSSYEQYF
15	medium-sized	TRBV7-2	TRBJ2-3	CASSPMWGGTDTQYF
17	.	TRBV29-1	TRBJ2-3	CSVEAFLGYVETDTQYF
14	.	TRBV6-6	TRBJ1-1	CASTFTGDPTEAFF
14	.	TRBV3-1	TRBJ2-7	CASATASNSYEQYF
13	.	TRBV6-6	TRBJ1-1	CASSLQANTEAFF
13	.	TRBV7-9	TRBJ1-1	CASIGVSGAEAFF
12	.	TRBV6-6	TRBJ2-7	CASSYSTGEQYF
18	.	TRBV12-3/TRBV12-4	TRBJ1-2	CASSLTGALSDANYGYTF
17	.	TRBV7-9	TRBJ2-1	CASSTRGTGKLNNEQFF
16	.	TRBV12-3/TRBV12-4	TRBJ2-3	CASSLLGDRVPDTQYF
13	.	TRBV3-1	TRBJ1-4	CASSQGQYEKLFF
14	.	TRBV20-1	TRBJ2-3	CSARLVGTTDTQYF
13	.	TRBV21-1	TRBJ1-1	CASSGDRETEAFF
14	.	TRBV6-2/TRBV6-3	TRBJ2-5	CASSYRPGEETQYF
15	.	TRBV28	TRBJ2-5	CASSLMGGLVKTQYF
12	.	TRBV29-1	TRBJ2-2	CSVLQAAGELFF
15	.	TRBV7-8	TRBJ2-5	CASSGLAGDQETQYF
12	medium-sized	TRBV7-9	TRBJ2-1	CASRFEHNEQFF
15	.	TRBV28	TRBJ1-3	CASSSRGSSGNTIYF
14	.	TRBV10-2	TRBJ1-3	CASSTATTGNTIYF
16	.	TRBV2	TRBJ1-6	CASFIKDSSYNSPLHF
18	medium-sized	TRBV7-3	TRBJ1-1	CASSLTKIWGGDNTEAFF
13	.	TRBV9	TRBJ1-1	CASSGQANTEAFF
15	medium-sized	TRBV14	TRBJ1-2	CASSQDMVTTYGYTF
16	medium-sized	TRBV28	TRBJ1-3	CASLRSTKIAGNTIYF
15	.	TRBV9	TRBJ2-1	CASSATGTAYNEQFF
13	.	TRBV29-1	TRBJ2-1	CSGGQVGSGEQFF
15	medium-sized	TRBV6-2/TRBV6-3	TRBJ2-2	CASSYLVDSTGELFF
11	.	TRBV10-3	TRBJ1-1	CAIRGNTEAFF
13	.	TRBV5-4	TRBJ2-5	CASSLRQEETQYF
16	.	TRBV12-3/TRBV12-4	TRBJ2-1	CASSRGLAGVLNEQFF